This T cell receptor (beta chain) was recovered during a study of T cell responses to AZD1222 COVID-19 vaccine. The study's findings and limits: Repertoires were collected only later (after the peak T cell response had occurred).

Recipients boosted at about 4 weeks or about 12 weeks are pooled. Produced via immunoSEQ multiplex PCR; TCRdb's table is partial and in-frame only. The sample contains over 150,000 clones, approximately 94% of which appear only once. Regarding this clone: Its antigen is not known.

The length of the CDR3 is 14 residues. Trimming removed 6 bases at V and 4 bases at J, with 12 bases between. Germline values: CDR1 MNHEY, CDR2 SVGAGI. This specimen consisted of peripheral blood, obtained 28 days after the second AZD1222 dose. The chain combines TRBV6-5 with TRBJ1-4, with D unresolved. This clonotype originated in an adult who received the AZD1222 COVID-19 vaccine. The CDR3 reads CASRRVGGNEKLFF. The CDR3 DNA is TGTGCCAGCAGACGAGTGGGTGGTAATGAAAAACTGTTTTTT.